This record covers a single T cell receptor beta chain. The antigen is undetermined. This sample stems from a study of shared clonotypes between healthy human individuals. Overall study: The study enrolled a couple of women and three men aged 18 to 49. Notes on the study in general: Relative to their counterparts shared across all four donors, non-shared clonotypes exhibited diminished generation probabilities.

The germline V gene encodes CDR1 MNHEY and CDR2 SVGAGI. V shed 4 bases, J shed 3 bases, and the junction held 12 bases outside the gene matches. The CDR3 is made up of 16 amino acids. This table comes from immunoSEQ multiplex PCR, and its TCRdb copy is limited to in-frame clones, with some not included. The sample yields hundreds of thousands of clones, roughly 70% seen once. The source material was memory CD4+ T cells sorted from blood. Subset defined: CD45RA-negative fraction. The chain has TRBV6-5 and TRBJ2-7; 7 bases fit TRBD1. This receptor was taken from a woman in her 30s in good health. The CDR3 loop reads CASSSKTGQLNYEQYF. The CDR3 DNA follows: TGTGCCAGCAGTTCCAAAACGGGACAGTTAAACTACGAGCAGTACTTC.